Each of the 30 T cell receptor beta chains below was sequenced from the same sample in a study of somatic mutations in cytotoxic T cells in rheumatoid arthritis. The repertoire was sequenced with immunoSEQ multiplex PCR; TCRdb's copy has only in-frame clones and lacks some. The sample carries 15,000 to 20,000 clones, about 80% recorded once. The sample was CD8+ T cells sorted from blood. These receptors all come from a woman between 50 and 59 years old in good health.

The chain recombines TRBV9 with TRBJ2-3, with D perhaps TRBD2 (8 bases). Germline values: CDR1 SGDLS, CDR2 YYNGEE. CDR3 length: 14 amino acids. Trimming took off 7 bases at V and 1 base at J, with 13 bases between the two ends. The CDR3 loop reads CASAGGQRTDTQYF. CDR3 DNA: TGTGCCAGCGCGGGGGGACAGCGCACAGATACGCAGTATTTT.

The rearrangement joins TRBV9 to TRBJ1-5, with D unclear. The CDR3 is 13 amino acids. V lost 0 bases, J lost 4 bases, and 5 bases lay in between. Germline CDR1 is SGDLS and CDR2 is YYNGEE. The CDR3 bases are TGTGCCAGCAGCGTAGTGAGTAATCAGCCCCAGCATTTT. It encodes CASSVVSNQPQHF.

The chain carries TRBV10-2 and TRBJ2-3, with TRBD2 identical over 10 bases. CDR1 is WSHSY, CDR2 SAAADI, per germline. Unmatched junction bases numbered 11, after V lost 5 bases and J lost 6 bases. This CDR3 comprises 16 residues. The CDR3 loop is CASSKALAGEKDTQYF. In DNA form, the CDR3 reads TGCGCCAGCAGTAAGGCCCTAGCGGGAGAGAAGGATACGCAGTATTTT.

This clone was picked up a small number of times. This chain uses TRBV30 with TRBJ1-5, with 7 positions matching TRBD1. The CDR3 runs to 13 residues. Germline V gives CDR1 GTSNPN, CDR2 SVGIG (reference sequence). V was pared by 5 bases and J by 4 bases, with 5 bases of the junction left unmatched. Written as DNA, the CDR3 is TGTGCCTGGTCGACAGGGTTTAATCAGCCCCAGCATTTT. It specifies CAWSTGFNQPQHF.

V usage is TRBV10-2 and J usage is TRBJ1-5; D is unresolved. CDR3 length: 14 amino acids. Trimming took 0 bases from V and 2 from J, leaving 5 bases between them. Germline V CDR1 and CDR2: WSHSY, SAAADI. CDR3 sequence: CASSESGGNQPQHF. The CDR3 bases are TGCGCCAGCAGTGAGTCCGGGGGCAATCAGCCCCAGCATTTT.

CDR3 amino acids: CASSLGTSGGTDTQYF. As DNA, the CDR3 is TGTGCCAGCAGCTTAGGGACTAGCGGGGGCACAGATACGCAGTATTTT. The gene calls are TRBV11-2 and TRBJ2-3, with 12 bases fitting TRBD2. Germline V CDR1 and CDR2: SGHAT, FQNNGV. CDR3 length: 16 residues. Losses at the gene ends were 1 base for V and 1 base for J; bases not matched to a gene: 0.

This chain links TRBV6-4 with TRBJ2-2; 7 bases fit TRBD1. Germline V gene sequence: CDR1 MRHNA, CDR2 SNTAGT. V lost 6 bases and J lost 4; bases outside the gene matches: 5. CDR3 length: 14 amino acids. CDR3 loop: CASSEAGGTGELFF. The CDR3 DNA sequence: TGTGCCAGCAGCGAGGCAGGGGGCACCGGGGAGCTGTTTTTT.

The chain has TRBV7-2 and TRBJ1-1; 7 nucleotides agree with TRBD1. The CDR3 is 15 residues long. V shed 5 bases and J 1 base; nucleotides not matched to a gene: 7. Germline V lookup: CDR1 SGHTA, CDR2 FQGNSA. The CDR3 coding sequence is TGTGCCAGCAGCCTTCCCCAGGGGGGGAACACTGAAGCTTTCTTT. Its protein product is CASSLPQGGNTEAFF.

The chain combines TRBV29-1 with TRBJ2-2, with TRBD2 matching 8 bases. Germline values: CDR1 SQVTM, CDR2 ANQGSEA. V lost 6 bases to trimming and J lost 0 bases; unmatched junction nucleotides: 3. The CDR3 spans 14 residues. The CDR3 here is CSVRLASNTGELFF. The CDR3 DNA sequence: TGCAGCGTCCGACTAGCGTCGAACACCGGGGAGCTGTTTTTT.

This clone was seen a single time. V and J are TRBV6-1 and TRBJ1-1; D possibly corresponds to TRBD1 (5 bases). The CDR3 totals 15 residues. CDR1 and CDR2 from the germline V gene are MNHNS and SASEGT. Trimming took off 2 bases at V and 7 bases at J, with 17 bases between the two ends. The CDR3 nucleotides read TGTGCCAGCAGTGAACTAGGGGCGCAGTACGGTGAAGCTTTCTTT. This codes for CASSELGAQYGEAFF.

The V call is TRBV6-5, the J call TRBJ1-5; D uncertain. Trimming stripped 6 bases from V and 2 bases from J, with 14 bases between. The CDR3 loop spans 15 amino acids. Germline CDR1 and CDR2: MNHEY and SVGAGI. CDR3 sequence (DNA): TGTGCCAGCAGATATACTTATCAGGGCAATCAGCCCCAGCATTTT. This codes for CASRYTYQGNQPQHF.

CDR3 residues: CASSAGGGSDTQYF. The CDR3 DNA reads TGTGCCAGCAGCGCGGGAGGGGGCTCAGATACGCAGTATTTT. The J gene is TRBJ2-3, the V gene TRBV9; a weak D match, TRBD2 (8 bases). V gave up 3 bases and J gave up 4 bases, with 12 bases separating them. In germline, CDR1 is SGDLS, CDR2 YYNGEE. The CDR3 has 14 residues.

This rearrangement joins TRBV28 to TRBJ2-3, with D tentatively TRBD2 (5 bases). The V end was cut by 2 bases, the J end by 4 bases, with 22 bases between. CDR1 is MDHEN and CDR2 is SYDVKM in the germline V gene. The CDR3 is 18 residues long. The CDR3 DNA follows: TGTGCCAGCAGTTTACCGGGTACTGGAGGACGTATCGCAGATACGCAGTATTTT. This translates into CASSLPGTGGRIADTQYF. Full variable domain (remainder filled in from reference TRBV28 and TRBJ2-3): DVKVTQSSRYLVKRTGEKVFLECVQDMDHENMFWYRQDPGLGLRLIYFSYDVKMKEKGDIPEGYSVSREKKERFSLILESASTNQTSMYLCASSLPGTGGRIADTQYFGPGTRLTVL.

As to this clone: Germline and junction disagree at one end, which may indicate a read error. The V gene is TRBV5-5, the J gene TRBJ2-1; 11 bases map to TRBD2. Looked up from germline, CDR1 is SGHKS and CDR2 is YYEKEE (reference sequence). The CDR3 loop spans 15 amino acids. The CDR3 spells CASTLTSGAYNEQFF. The CDR3 DNA reads as TGTGCCAGCACCTTGACTAGCGGGGCGTACAATGAGCAGTTCTTC. The entire variable domain, with the rest obtained from reference TRBV5-5 and TRBJ2-1, is as follows: DAGVTQSPTHLIKTRGQQVTLRCSPISGHKSVSWYQQVLGQGPQFIFQYYEKEERGRGNFPDRFSARQFPNYSSELNVNALLLGDSALYLCASTLTSGAYNEQFFGPGTRLTVL.

This chain joins TRBV13 and TRBJ2-1; tentatively, D is TRBD2 (7 bases). Germline V gives CDR1 PRHDT, CDR2 FYEKMQ (reference sequence). The V gene lost 0 bases and the J gene lost 1 base, with 10 bases spanning the gap. There are 16 residues in the CDR3. The CDR3 protein is CASSLGSGTSYNEQFF. The CDR3 DNA reads TGTGCCAGCAGCTTAGGAAGCGGGACATCCTACAATGAGCAGTTCTTC.

This chain links TRBV4-2 with TRBJ1-5; the D gene is possibly TRBD1 (5 bases). The CDR3 has 15 residues. V was clipped by 1 base and J by 7 bases, with 14 bases between them. CDR1 is LGHNA and CDR2 is YNFKEQ in the germline V gene. CDR3 residues: CASSQGQWGEQPQHF. CDR3 DNA: TGTGCCAGCAGCCAAGGTCAATGGGGGGAACAGCCCCAGCATTTT.

In the case of this clone: One end of the junction is discordant with germline, which a read error may explain. The V gene is TRBV10-1, the J gene TRBJ2-2; a possible D gene is TRBD2 (6 bases). Germline V gene data show CDR1 as WNHNN and CDR2 as SYGVQD (reference sequence). CDR3 length: 17 residues. The CDR3 coding sequence is TGCGCCAGCATCCCCCGAAGGCGGGACTCATTACACCGGGGAGCTGTTTTT. Its translation is CASIPRRRDSLHRGAVF.

The chain joins TRBV7-9 to TRBJ2-1, with D possibly being TRBD1 or TRBD2 (7 bases each). Germline V gene data show CDR1 as SEHNR and CDR2 as FQNEAQ (reference sequence). CDR3 length: 15 amino acids. V dropped 7 bases and J dropped 0 bases, with 13 bases sitting between them. CDR3 nucleotides: TGTGCCAGCATCAGGGGGGGGAGCTCCTACAATGAGCAGTTCTTC. Its protein product is CASIRGGSSYNEQFF. The full variable domain, its missing parts supplied by reference TRBV7-9 and TRBJ2-1, is DTGVSQNPRHKITKRGQNVTFRCDPISEHNRLYWYRQTLGQGPEFLTYFQNEAQLEKSRLLSDRFSAERPKGSFSTLEIQRTEQGDSAMYLCASIRGGSSYNEQFFGPGTRLTVL.

This clone was observed a single time. The chain joins TRBV19 to TRBJ1-1; D remains unclear. CDR3 size: 14 residues. Trimming stripped 3 bases from V and 6 bases from J, with 14 bases between. Germline-derived CDR1 and CDR2 are LNHDA and SQIVND (reference sequence). CDR3 in amino acids: CASSIDPDSAEAFF. The CDR3 DNA sequence: TGTGCCAGTAGTATTGACCCCGACTCCGCTGAAGCTTTCTTT.

The count of this clone is one. The chain carries TRBV7-8 and TRBJ2-1; D is perhaps TRBD2 (6 bases). CDR1 and CDR2 (germline): SGHVS, FQNEAQ. The CDR3 totals 16 residues. Trimming stripped 1 base from V and 4 bases from J, with 14 bases between. This chain's CDR3 is CASSLEAGLQYNEQFF. DNA of the CDR3: TGTGCCAGCAGCTTAGAGGCGGGACTTCAATACAATGAGCAGTTCTTC. Drawing the rest from reference TRBV7-8 and TRBJ2-1, the complete variable domain is GAGVSQSPRYKVAKRGQDVALRCDPISGHVSLFWYQQALGQGPEFLTYFQNEAQLDKSGLPSDRFFAERPEGSVSTLKIQRTQQEDSAVYLCASSLEAGLQYNEQFFGPGTRLTVL.

The chain employs TRBV15 and TRBJ1-1; D is ambiguous. This CDR3 spans 15 amino acids. CDR1 is LNHNV and CDR2 is YYDKDF in the germline V gene (reference sequence). V was clipped by 0 bases and J by 3 bases, with 11 bases between them. The CDR3: CATSRDLVGDTEAFF. Written as DNA, the CDR3 is TGTGCCACCAGCAGAGATCTAGTTGGGGACACTGAAGCTTTCTTT.

The chain employs TRBV6-5 and TRBJ1-1; 8 bases agree with TRBD1. J lost 3 bases, V lost 2 bases, and 2 bases had no gene match. From germline, CDR1 is MNHEY and CDR2 SVGAGI. This CDR3 spans 14 amino acids. The CDR3 DNA follows: TGTGCCAGCAGTTACAGACAGGGGTACACTGAAGCTTTCTTT. It yields the protein CASSYRQGYTEAFF.

The chain employs TRBV14 and TRBJ2-2; no clear D. The V and J ends lost 5 bases and 8 bases respectively, with 9 bases between them. This CDR3 spans 12 amino acids. The germline V gene encodes CDR1 SGHDN and CDR2 FVKESK. DNA of the CDR3: TGTGCCAGCAGCATAGGGATGGGGGAGCTGTTTTTT. Its translation: CASSIGMGELFF.

The rearrangement links TRBV5-8 to TRBJ2-7; 7 bases align to TRBD1. CDR1 is SGHTS and CDR2 is YDEGEE in the germline V gene. CDR3 size: 13 residues. J gave up 3 bases and V 5 bases, and 5 bases lay outside the gene matches. The CDR3 DNA is TGTGCCAGCAGATACAGGGGTGACTACGAGCAGTACTTC. It encodes CASRYRGDYEQYF.

This chain links TRBV5-1 with TRBJ2-6, with D uncertain. Germline V CDR1 and CDR2: SGHRS, YFSETQ. Trimming pared 1 base from V and 1 base from J, leaving 0 bases between. The length of the CDR3 is 13 residues. The CDR3 nucleotides read TGCGCCAGCAGCTTGTCTGGGGCCAACGTCCTGACTTTC. Encoded protein: CASSLSGANVLTF.

The chain carries TRBV28 and TRBJ2-7, with 12 bases that match TRBD2. Trimming at V came to 2 bases and at J to 0 bases, leaving 5 bases not matched to a gene. Germline CDR1 is MDHEN and CDR2 is SYDVKM. The CDR3 contains 17 residues. The CDR3 nucleotides read TGTGCCAGCAGTTTAGGACTAGCGGGGTTCTCCTCCTACGAGCAGTACTTC. This gives the protein CASSLGLAGFSSYEQYF.

This chain uses TRBV21-1 with TRBJ1-5. TRBV21-1 has pseudogene status. The CDR3 is 14 amino acids. CDR3 DNA sequence: TGTGCCAGCGTAGGGAGGATTAGCAATCAGCCCCAGCATTTT. Amino acids: CASVGRISNQPQHF.

The chain uses TRBV6-6 and TRBJ1-2; unclear D gene. CDR1 MNHNY and CDR2 SVGAGI come from the germline V gene (reference sequence). Trimming pared 7 bases from V and 4 bases from J, leaving 19 bases between. The CDR3 totals 15 residues. Written as DNA, the CDR3 is TGTGCCAGCACCAAGGGAGGCGTGTCCGGCTATGGCTACACCTTC. Its protein is CASTKGGVSGYGYTF.

This chain joins TRBV6-5 and TRBJ2-3; D possibly uses TRBD1 or TRBD2 (6 bases each). The CDR3 spans 14 residues. The V gene's germline CDR1 is MNHEY and CDR2 SVGAGI. V was shortened by 2 bases and J by 4 bases, with 10 bases between the two germline ends. The CDR3 DNA is TGTGCCAGCAGTTACGGGGGGCATGCAGATACGCAGTATTTT. As protein: CASSYGGHADTQYF.

The gene calls are TRBV27 and TRBJ1-2; D unclear. CDR1 and CDR2 (germline): MNHEY, SMNVEV (reference sequence). V lost 0 bases and J 8 bases, leaving 10 bases between the germline ends. This CDR3 has 13 amino acids. In nucleotides, the CDR3 is TGTGCCAGCAGTTTATCGGTCTCGCGAGGCTACACCTTC. Translation: CASSLSVSRGYTF.